Listed here are 14 T cell receptor beta chains from one sample, sequenced in a study of cytomegalovirus exposure and HLA in healthy donors. The repertoire was sequenced with immunoSEQ multiplex PCR; TCRdb's copy has only in-frame clones and lacks some. The sample comprises hundreds of thousands of clones, over 75% of which are singletons, and roughly 0.93% rests with the top ten. The sample was PBMCs. These receptors were obtained from a woman younger than 35 in good health and CMV-seronegative.

The V gene is TRBV2, the J gene TRBJ2-6, with D maybe TRBD2 (6 bases). The CDR3 runs to 15 residues. CDR1 and CDR2 (germline): SNHLY, FYNNEI. The V gene lost 6 bases and the J gene lost 2 bases, with 11 bases spanning the gap. The CDR3 DNA follows: TGTGCCAGCAGGGAGGGGACGACTGGGGCCAACGTCCTGACTTTC. This codes for CASREGTTGANVLTF.

CDR3 sequence (DNA): TGTGCCAGCTCACCAGGCCCGTACACAGATACGCAGTATTTT. It translates to CASSPGPYTDTQYF. The rearrangement joins TRBV18 to TRBJ2-3, with D unresolved. The CDR3 loop spans 14 amino acids. CDR1 and CDR2 from the germline V gene are KGHSH and LQKENI. V was clipped by 2 bases and J by 2 bases, with 8 bases between them.

Remarks on this clone: Other DNA sequences in this sample translate to the same CDR3. The gene calls are TRBV6-5 and TRBJ2-7, with 7 bases identical to TRBD1. The V gene end was trimmed by 3 bases and the J gene end by 4 bases; junction bases not matched to a gene: 6. This CDR3 has 14 residues. The germline V gene has CDR1 MNHEY and CDR2 SVGAGI. The CDR3 DNA reads as TGTGCCAGCAGTTATAGTAGGGACAGTTACGAGCAGTACTTC. Protein product: CASSYSRDSYEQYF.

This chain joins TRBV6-1 and TRBJ1-1, with D maybe TRBD1 (6 bases). Germline assignment: CDR1 MNHNS and CDR2 SASEGT. V was trimmed by 3 bases and J by 6 bases, leaving 20 bases between them. CDR3 length equals 16 residues. CDR3 region: CASSDLSGQLKPEAFF. As DNA, the CDR3 is TGTGCCAGCAGTGACCTTTCCGGACAGCTAAAACCTGAAGCTTTCTTT.

V usage is TRBV7-6 and J usage is TRBJ1-3, with D possibly matching TRBD1 (6 bases). Trimming cost V 2 bases and J 4 bases, with 24 bases left between them. CDR1 and CDR2 from the germline V gene are SGHVS and FNYEAQ. CDR3 length: 19 amino acids. The CDR3 bases are TGTGCCAGCAGCTTATTAGGGGGTGTAAGGGGACATTCCGGAAACACCATATATTTT. Translation gives CASSLLGGVRGHSGNTIYF. Full variable domain (outside the CDR3, taken from reference TRBV7-6 and TRBJ1-3): GAGVSQSPRYKVTKRGQDVALRCDPISGHVSLYWYRQALGQGPEFLTYFNYEAQQDKSGLPNDRFSAERPEGSISTLTIQRTEQRDSAMYRCASSLLGGVRGHSGNTIYFGEGSWLTVV.

The chain joins TRBV16 to TRBJ1-3; D gene unclear. CDR1 KGHSY and CDR2 FQNENV come from the germline V gene. The V end was cut by 4 bases, the J end by 4 bases, with 5 bases between. The CDR3 length is 12 residues. The CDR3 here is CASSPTGNTIYF. CDR3 DNA sequence: TGTGCCAGCAGCCCAACAGGAAACACCATATATTTT.

The rearrangement links TRBV2 to TRBJ2-5; TRBD2 aligns across 16 bases. The junction had 5 bases not matched to a gene; V was cut back by 8 bases and J by 5 bases. The CDR3 length is 15 residues. Germline CDR1 and CDR2: SNHLY and FYNNEI. The CDR3 spells CASPGLAGGVETQYF. Written as DNA, the CDR3 is TGTGCCAGCCCGGGACTAGCGGGAGGGGTGGAGACCCAGTACTTC. Full variable domain (rest looked up from reference TRBV2 and TRBJ2-5): EPEVTQTPSHQVTQMGQEVILRCVPISNHLYFYWYRQILGQKVEFLVSFYNNEISEKSEIFDDQFSVERPDGSNFTLKIRSTKLEDSAMYFCASPGLAGGVETQYFGPGTRLLVL.

The rearrangement uses TRBV27 and TRBJ1-5; D is undetermined. Germline V gives CDR1 MNHEY, CDR2 SMNVEV (reference sequence). Trimming left V 8 bases short and J 3 bases short, with 14 bases between. The CDR3 totals 14 residues. The CDR3 region is CASSTGGSNQPQHF. CDR3 nucleotide sequence: TGTGCCAGCTCCACGGGAGGTTCCAATCAGCCCCAGCATTTT.

This CDR3 reads CAWSTIGNEQFF. CDR3 bases: TGTGCCTGGAGTACAATCGGGAATGAGCAGTTCTTC. This chain links TRBV30 with TRBJ2-1; D is unresolved. CDR3 size: 12 residues. Germline CDR1 is GTSNPN and CDR2 is SVGIG (reference sequence). The V end was cut by 2 bases, the J end by 7 bases, with 9 bases between.

This clone was detected once. The chain links TRBV7-9 to TRBJ2-3; D ambiguous. CDR3 length equals 14 residues. Germline V CDR1 and CDR2: SEHNR, FQNEAQ (reference sequence). The V gene lost 6 bases and the J gene lost 4 bases, with 14 bases spanning the gap. CDR3 nucleotides: TGTGCCAGCAGTTTCCAAATTCACTCAGATACGCAGTATTTT. Amino acids: CASSFQIHSDTQYF.

This rearrangement joins TRBV11-2 to TRBJ1-1; 9 bases are shared with TRBD1. The germline V gene encodes CDR1 SGHAT and CDR2 FQNNGV. J lost 4 bases, V lost 5 bases, and 8 bases had no gene match. This CDR3 has 15 amino acids. The CDR3 region has the DNA TGTGCCAGCAGCGCCTTCCGGGACAGGGTCACTGAAGCTTTCTTT. It is translated as CASSAFRDRVTEAFF.

This chain uses TRBV18 with TRBJ1-3; D gene unclear. Trimming left V 5 bases short and J 0 bases short, with 14 bases between. This CDR3 has 16 residues. In germline, CDR1 is KGHSH, CDR2 LQKENI. The CDR3 DNA reads as TGTGCCAGCTCAGGTGGGCGCACAAGCTCTGGAAACACCATATATTTT. Amino acid sequence: CASSGGRTSSGNTIYF.

The chain couples TRBV6-5 to TRBJ2-1, with TRBD2 as a possible D gene (5 bases). The germline V gene has CDR1 MNHEY and CDR2 SVGAGI. The CDR3 totals 12 residues. The V end was cut by 7 bases, the J end by 8 bases, with 12 bases between. The CDR3 reads CASNPRGHEQFF. DNA of the CDR3: TGTGCCAGCAATCCTCGCGGGCATGAGCAGTTCTTC.

The chain couples TRBV30 to TRBJ2-7; 11 nucleotides align to TRBD2. The V gene's germline CDR1 is GTSNPN and CDR2 SVGIG (reference sequence). The J segment lost 3 bases and the V segment lost 2 bases, leaving 6 bases of the junction unmatched. The CDR3 is 15 amino acids. CDR3 sequence reads: CAWSRTSGSFYEQYF. As DNA, the CDR3 is TGTGCCTGGAGTCGTACTAGCGGGAGTTTCTACGAGCAGTACTTC.